This T cell receptor (beta chain) stems from a study of shared clonotypes between healthy human individuals. The overall study: The plates for each donor numbered three CD4 naive, three CD4 memory, two CD8 naive and one CD8 memory.

General study points: Large depth notwithstanding, sorted-subset sequencing proved incomplete by rarefaction. How much donors shared clonotypes was expected to be affected by sequencing depth.

The CDR3 is 14 amino acids. J lost 7 bases, V lost 5 bases, and 4 bases had no gene match. Germline loops: CDR1 LNHNV, CDR2 YYDKDF (reference sequence). Source study methods: Junction-only sequences without quality scores were provided by ImmunoSEQ, so filtering was different. Clones were read by immunoSEQ multiplex PCR, and TCRdb kept only the in-frame ones, dropping some. V and J calls and clone size are given by that table; D and trimming were obtained from the DNA. The data show about 2 million clones, 85% to 95% seen once. Note on this clone: Its antigen is undetermined.

The gene calls are TRBV15 and TRBJ1-6, with 8 bases that match TRBD1. This TCR was recovered from a man younger than 35 in good health. Sequenced: naive CD4+ T cells sorted from blood. As to subset: CD45RA+ positively selected. CDR3 loop: CATSRDRMNSPLHF. As DNA, the CDR3 is TGTGCCACCAGCCGGGACAGGATGAATTCACCCCTCCACTTT. Based on the CDR3 plus reference TRBV15 and TRBJ1-6, the full variable domain is DAMVIQNPRYQVTQFGKPVTLSCSQTLNHNVMYWYQQKSSQAPKLLFHYYDKDFNNEADTPDNFQSRRPNTSFCFLDIRSPGLGDTAMYLCATSRDRMNSPLHFGNGTRLTVT.